This T cell receptor beta chain was observed in a study of a mutant IDH1 vaccine in newly diagnosed glioma. At the level of the study: Vaccines began 4-6 weeks after radiotherapy alone, or with temozolomide cycles.

The CDR3 has 10 amino acids. Trimming cost V 4 bases and J 5 bases, with 2 bases left between them. The germline CDR1 and CDR2 sequences are SGHAT and FQNNGV. TCRdb's table, derived via immunoSEQ multiplex PCR, lists solely in-frame clones and lacks some. This sample carries 52,000 or so clones, less than 85% of them seen once, and the ten largest clones take 3.1%. General study points: With respect to changes in top peripheral T cell clonotypes, pseudoprogression seemed unrelated.

As for this clone: Its antigen is as yet unknown.

Time point denoted: week 5, during vaccination. What each vaccine dose contained was 300 ug of mutant IDH1 20-mer peptide, accompanied by topical imiquimod. The receptor's source is a woman aged 18 to 35 with glioma. Some clones in this sample may be carry-over from other donors' samples. The chain combines TRBV11-2 with TRBJ1-1; no definite D call. Sequences were derived from PBMCs, sampled from a glioma patient whose treatment included an IDH1 peptide vaccine. The CDR3 is CASSSTEAFF. CDR3 in DNA: TGTGCCAGCAGCTCGACTGAAGCTTTCTTT.